This T cell receptor (beta chain) is from a study of vaccination and CD4 T cells after COVID-19. Concerning this clonotype: The antigen is unknown.

General observations from the study: For convalescent patients, 304 of the 307 vaccine-specific clones analyzed were classified as spike mono-reactive. Convalescent patients displayed a median 86.3% of reactive clones emerging only post-vaccination.

Treatment specified: roughly ten-day PBMC culture with coronavirus spike peptide pools or control peptides (ViraFEST assay). Fresh replacement IL-2 medium substituted for half the medium on days 3 and 7. CDR3 length equals 15 residues. Germline V gene data show CDR1 as DFQATT and CDR2 as SNEGSKA (reference sequence). V lost 5 bases, J lost 6 bases, and 10 bases stayed unmatched. The study sequenced cultured CD4+ T cell DNA using the Oncomine TCR Beta short-read assay. TCRdb redid the calling of the PCR reads with MiXCR, one entry per CDR3 protein. Of around 25,000 distinct CDR3 sequences in the sample, 60% to 80% were seen once.

The chain couples TRBV20-1 to TRBJ1-6; 7 bases match TRBD1. The origin of this receptor is a human donor who received a COVID-19 vaccine. The sequencing used CD4+ T cells from blood, cultured in vitro, collected after SARS-CoV-2 vaccination. In DNA form, the CDR3 reads TGCAGTGCTCCCAATACAGGGGTAGGTAATTCACCCCTCCACTTT. Protein: CSAPNTGVGNSPLHF.